This T cell receptor (beta chain) originates from a study of T cell repertoires in cytomegalovirus infection. Study background: It can be stated that public TCR beta signatures indicated CMV infection as well as a matching HLA type. Study-level points and caveats: CMV carriers with the relevant HLA were identified by cumulative public TCR beta family frequency.

Germline values: CDR1 SGDLS, CDR2 YYNGEE. The CDR3 has 16 residues. The ends were cut back, 0 bases at V and 2 bases at J, with 13 bases in the middle. The sample holds many counts of this clonotype. Its antigen is not known. TCRdb independently ran MiXCR on the reads; one entry per CDR3 protein. The table lists 490,000 or so distinct CDR3 sequences, around 10% of them singletons. The source of this sequence is a human donor in good health (CMV status not recorded). Some clones in this sample may be carry-over from other donors' samples. The gene calls are TRBV9 and TRBJ2-3; a possible D gene is TRBD2 (5 bases). Sequenced input: PBMCs. As DNA, the CDR3 is TGTGCCAGCAGCGTAGGGGGAGCGCGGAACACAGATACGCAGTATTTT. It yields the protein CASSVGGARNTDTQYF. Supplemented by reference TRBV9 and TRBJ2-3, the full variable domain reads DSGVTQTPKHLITATGQRVTLRCSPRSGDLSVYWYQQSLDQGLQFLIQYYNGEERAKGNILERFSAQQFPDLHSELNLSSLELGDSALYFCASSVGGARNTDTQYFGPGTRLTVL.